The 27 T cell receptor beta chains presented below share a single source sample, sequenced in a study of human T cells and chemical hapten exposure. Noted time point: patch test 3, about 24 weeks after DPC sensitization. Treatment in this sample: therapeutic diphenylcyclopropenone sensitization with weekly scalp DPC. Each CDR3 protein is one row after TCRdb ran MiXCR on the RACE reads. Of about 160,000 distinct CDR3 sequences in the sample, 28% are singletons; the top ten hold 2% to 2.5%. The input for sequencing was whole blood, taken in connection with sensitization to the hapten diphenylcyclopropenone (DPC). All receptors come from a woman aged 18-35 years with alopecia areata. Some clones in this sample may be carry-over from other donors' samples.

The J gene is TRBJ1-5, the V gene TRBV5-6, with 7 bases aligning to TRBD1. J gave up 4 bases and V 8 bases, and 6 bases lay outside the gene matches. Per the germline V gene, CDR1 is SGHDT and CDR2 is YYEEEE. The CDR3 is made up of 13 amino acids. The CDR3 nucleotides read TGTGCCAGTTCCGGGACAGATAATCAGCCCCAGCATTTT. As protein: CASSGTDNQPQHF.

Regarding this clonotype: A junction boundary mismatches the germline segment, possibly from a read error. This rearrangement joins TRBV20-1 to TRBJ2-7, with D tentatively TRBD1 (7 bases). The CDR3 length is 15 residues. Germline V gene lookup returns CDR1 DFQATT and CDR2 SNEGSKA (reference sequence). The CDR3 region has the DNA TGCGGTGCTCCCTTACTCGGCGGAGGGGGCCACGAGCAGTACTTC. Translating it yields CGAPLLGGGGHEQYF.

The chain couples TRBV7-3 to TRBJ2-3, with TRBD2 matching over 7 bases. The germline gives CDR1 SGHTA, CDR2 FQGTGA. Losses at the gene ends were 5 bases for V and 5 bases for J; bases not matched to a gene: 7. There are 14 residues in the CDR3. The CDR3 nucleotides are TGTGCCAGCAGCCCGTCCGGCGGGGGAGATACGCAGTATTTT. Translation gives CASSPSGGGDTQYF.

This sequence joins TRBV11-1 and TRBJ2-5; 7 bases are a match to TRBD1. The CDR3 runs to 14 residues. The germline V gene encodes CDR1 SGHAT and CDR2 FQDESV (reference sequence). J was trimmed by 3 bases and V by 2 bases; bases with no gene match: 3. DNA of the CDR3: TGTGCCAGCAGCTTATTCAGGGGGAAAGAGACCCAGTACTTC. Translation gives CASSLFRGKETQYF.

The CDR3 DNA reads as TGTGCCAGCAGCTTAGTCCAGGGCAAAGCGGAGACCCAGTACTTC. It yields the protein CASSLVQGKAETQYF. This sequence joins TRBV7-9 and TRBJ2-5, with a weak D call TRBD1 (5 bases). Between the trimmed V and J ends, which lost 1 base and 5 bases, there was a span of 14 bases. The CDR3 extends over 15 amino acids. CDR1 and CDR2 (germline): SEHNR, FQNEAQ (reference sequence).

V is TRBV7-9 and J is TRBJ2-1; D unclear. CDR3 length: 15 residues. The V gene lost 5 bases and the J gene lost 5 bases, with 16 bases spanning the gap. Germline CDR1 SEHNR, CDR2 FQNEAQ (reference sequence). This CDR3 reads CASSRSEGGDNEQFF. CDR3 nucleotides: TGTGCCAGCAGCCGTTCCGAAGGCGGAGACAATGAGCAGTTCTTC.

The chain joins TRBV11-2 to TRBJ2-2; TRBD1 or TRBD2 may be the D gene (5 bases each). The CDR3 contains 16 residues. Per the germline V gene, CDR1 is SGHAT and CDR2 is FQNNGV. With 5 bases removed from V and 0 bases from J, the gap between germline ends came to 13 bases. This CDR3 reads CASSLVGTPNTGELFF. The CDR3 nucleotides are TGTGCCAGCAGCCTCGTGGGGACCCCGAACACCGGGGAGCTGTTTTTT. The whole variable domain, filled in from reference TRBV11-2 and TRBJ2-2, reads EAGVAQSPRYKIIEKRQSVAFWCNPISGHATLYWYQQILGQGPKLLIQFQNNGVVDDSQLPKDRFSAERLKGVDSTLKIQPAKLEDSAVYLCASSLVGTPNTGELFFGEGSRLTVL.

This clonotype has more than one count but fewer than ten. This sequence joins TRBV29-1 and TRBJ1-4; no definite D call. The CDR3 length is 13 residues. CDR1 is SQVTM, CDR2 ANQGSEA, per germline. The V gene lost 4 bases and the J gene lost 4 bases, with 10 bases spanning the gap. The DNA of the CDR3 is TGCAGCGTTGTTTCAGCTCTTAATGAAAAACTGTTTTTT. The encoded protein is CSVVSALNEKLFF.

This chain connects TRBV15 to TRBJ2-1; D is unclear. The CDR3 covers 13 residues. V was cut by 6 bases and J by 0 bases, with 6 bases left in between. CDR1 is LNHNV, CDR2 YYDKDF, per germline (reference sequence). This CDR3 is CATSFFSYNEQFF. The CDR3 region has the DNA TGTGCCACCAGTTTCTTCTCCTACAATGAGCAGTTCTTC. Drawing the rest from reference TRBV15 and TRBJ2-1, the complete variable domain is DAMVIQNPRYQVTQFGKPVTLSCSQTLNHNVMYWYQQKSSQAPKLLFHYYDKDFNNEADTPDNFQSRRPNTSFCFLDIRSPGLGDTAMYLCATSFFSYNEQFFGPGTRLTVL.

This rearrangement joins TRBV12-3 or TRBV12-4 to TRBJ2-6; D call uncertain. The CDR3 is 15 amino acids. Trimming stripped 5 bases from V and 0 bases from J, with 8 bases between. Written as DNA, the CDR3 is TGTGCCAGCAGTGATCATAGCTCTGGGGCCAACGTCCTGACTTTC. Translating gives CASSDHSSGANVLTF.

This clonotype was seen a few times. The rearrangement joins TRBV2 to TRBJ2-7; maybe TRBD2 (5 bases). This CDR3 region has 13 residues. Germline CDR1 is SNHLY and CDR2 is FYNNEI. V was clipped by 6 bases and J by 7 bases, with 16 bases between them. The CDR3 DNA reads as TGTGCCAGCAGGTTCCAGAGATCGGGGGAGCAGTACTTC. It codes for CASRFQRSGEQYF.

The V and J genes are TRBV7-9 and TRBJ1-1; 7 bases align to TRBD1. The junction had 9 bases not matched to a gene; V was cut back by 5 bases and J by 6 bases. Germline lookup yields CDR1 SEHNR and CDR2 FQNEAQ (reference sequence). This CDR3 region has 14 residues. The CDR3 reads CASSGPDQGAEAFF. In DNA form, the CDR3 reads TGTGCCAGCAGCGGACCCGATCAGGGGGCTGAAGCTTTCTTT.

Many counts were recorded for this clonotype. The rearrangement links TRBV4-2 to TRBJ2-7; the D gene is possibly TRBD2 (6 bases). Germline V gene data show CDR1 as LGHNA and CDR2 as YNFKEQ. CDR3 length: 12 residues. V was trimmed by 3 bases and J by 3 bases, leaving 6 bases between them. CDR3: CASSQGGYEQYF. Here the CDR3 DNA reads TGTGCCAGCAGCCAGGGGGGCTACGAGCAGTACTTC.

The chain employs TRBV19 and TRBJ1-2; no definite D call. Germline loops: CDR1 LNHDA, CDR2 SQIVND (reference sequence). Trimming took off 5 bases at V and 4 bases at J, with 17 bases between the two ends. This CDR3 is 15 amino acids long. CDR3 amino acids: CASSSPSGKFYGYTF. CDR3 nucleotides: TGTGCCAGTAGTTCCCCGAGCGGGAAGTTCTATGGCTACACCTTC.

The chain employs TRBV7-2 and TRBJ2-3; 8 bases agree with TRBD2. Germline V gene lookup returns CDR1 SGHTA and CDR2 FQGNSA. The trim removed 5 bases at V and 4 bases at J, leaving 11 bases unmatched. This CDR3 has 16 amino acids. The CDR3 bases are TGTGCCAGCAGCCTTAGAACTAGCGGAACAGCAGATACGCAGTATTTT. Amino acids: CASSLRTSGTADTQYF.

The V gene is TRBV5-4, the J gene TRBJ1-4; D unclear. This CDR3 is built from 15 residues. Germline V gene sequence: CDR1 SGHNT, CDR2 YYREEE (reference sequence). The V end lost 0 bases, the J end lost 3 bases, and 9 bases lay between the germline ends. Here the CDR3 DNA reads TGTGCCAGCAGCTTGGCCAACGGGGCTAATGAAAAACTGTTTTTT. This codes for CASSLANGANEKLFF.

This clonotype was picked up a small number of times. V is TRBV29-1 and J is TRBJ1-2; D gene unclear. This CDR3 is 12 amino acids long. Germline V gene lookup returns CDR1 SQVTM and CDR2 ANQGSEA. Trimming took 5 bases from V and 1 from J, leaving 8 bases between them. This CDR3 reads CSVQYSNYGYTF. CDR3 DNA sequence: TGCAGCGTTCAGTACAGTAACTATGGCTACACCTTC.

This clonotype was detected ten times or more. The V gene is TRBV7-9, the J gene TRBJ1-1; weak D call: TRBD1 (5 bases). The CDR3 totals 15 residues. Trimming pared 1 base from V and 4 bases from J, leaving 13 bases between. CDR1 SEHNR and CDR2 FQNEAQ come from the germline V gene (reference sequence). The CDR3, as DNA: TGTGCCAGCAGCTTAGGGACGTCTGGGGGCACTGAAGCTTTCTTT. Translating it yields CASSLGTSGGTEAFF.

V usage is TRBV12-3 or TRBV12-4 and J usage is TRBJ2-3; D may be TRBD2 (5 bases). The CDR3 contains 14 residues. V was shortened by 5 bases and J by 0 bases, with 9 bases between the two germline ends. CDR3 region: CASSPEGSTDTQYF. The CDR3 DNA reads as TGTGCCAGCAGTCCAGAGGGCAGCACAGATACGCAGTATTTT.

This clonotype was detected only a few times. The chain is built from TRBV7-9 and TRBJ1-2; 7 bases fit TRBD1. Trimming cost V 5 bases and J 6 bases; bases outside gene matches: 6. CDR1 and CDR2 (germline): SEHNR, FQNEAQ (reference sequence). CDR3 length: 13 amino acids. Here the CDR3 DNA reads TGTGCCAGCAGCCTGACAGGGTCTCATGGCTACACCTTC. Translation: CASSLTGSHGYTF.

V and J are TRBV20-1 and TRBJ2-5; D remains unclear. Germline-derived CDR1 and CDR2 are DFQATT and SNEGSKA (reference sequence). This CDR3 is 12 amino acids long. The ends were cut back, 3 bases at V and 5 bases at J, with 10 bases in the middle. The DNA for the CDR3 is TGCAGTGCTAGGCCCCGTGCCGAGACCCAGTACTTC. This translates into CSARPRAETQYF.

This clonotype turned up a few times. This rearrangement joins TRBV6-1 to TRBJ1-6; a possible D gene is TRBD1 (5 bases). The V end was cut by 3 bases, the J end by 7 bases, with 10 bases between. Germline V gene sequence: CDR1 MNHNS, CDR2 SASEGT. The CDR3 contains 14 residues. The CDR3 sequence: CASSETVPNSPLHF. In DNA, the CDR3 is TGTGCCAGCAGTGAGACAGTCCCAAATTCACCCCTCCACTTT.

The sample holds a few counts of this clonotype. V and J are TRBV27 and TRBJ1-2; the D gene is possibly TRBD1 (6 bases). Germline loops: CDR1 MNHEY, CDR2 SMNVEV (reference sequence). The CDR3 is 12 residues long. Trimming shortened V by 5 bases and J by 8 bases, and 12 bases separated the two germline ends. The CDR3 reads CASSQGGNGYTF. In nucleotides, the CDR3 is TGTGCCAGCAGTCAAGGGGGTAACGGCTACACCTTC.

The chain links TRBV7-3 to TRBJ2-5; D might be TRBD1 (6 bases). V lost 2 bases, J lost 1 base, and 11 bases lay in between. Germline CDR1 SGHTA, CDR2 FQGTGA. CDR3 length: 15 amino acids. The CDR3 sequence: CASSLRQGGQETQYF. Here the CDR3 DNA reads TGTGCCAGCAGCTTACGGCAAGGGGGCCAAGAGACCCAGTACTTC.

The V call is TRBV12-3 or TRBV12-4, the J call TRBJ2-1; the D gene is possibly TRBD2 (6 bases). The V end lost 5 bases, the J end lost 10 bases, and 15 bases lay between the germline ends. The CDR3 contains 13 residues. CDR3 nucleotides: TGTGCCAGCAGTGAGTACCGGGAGAACGAGCAGTTCTTC. Translated, it gives CASSEYRENEQFF.

This clonotype was seen a single time. The CDR3 region has the DNA TGCAGTGCTAGAGATGGGGAAGGGAGACGGGCCTATAGCAATCAGCCCCAGCATTTT. Translating gives CSARDGEGRRAYSNQPQHF. The V and J genes are TRBV20-1 and TRBJ1-5; no definite D call. The CDR3 has 19 amino acids. V was shortened by 0 bases and J by 0 bases, with 21 bases between the two germline ends. Germline values: CDR1 DFQATT, CDR2 SNEGSKA (reference sequence).

This chain uses TRBV29-1 with TRBJ1-2; D not certain. The CDR3 loop spans 11 amino acids. The germline V gene encodes CDR1 SQVTM and CDR2 ANQGSEA. Trimming removed 6 bases at V and 8 bases at J, with 13 bases between. CDR3 protein: CSVRDGLGYTF. The CDR3 DNA reads TGCAGCGTGAGAGACGGGTTGGGCTACACCTTC.